This T cell receptor (beta chain) was sequenced during a study of T-cell memory formation after mild COVID-19. Findings and caveats of the study: Shrinking CD4+ clones resided mostly in CM and EM, and CD8+ ones in EMRA.

In TCRdb, the 5' RACE reads were re-called with MiXCR into one record per CDR3 protein. The sample consists of tens of thousands of distinct CDR3 sequences, 14% of them appearing once. The CDR3 runs 15 residues. Germline lookup yields CDR1 SGHVS and CDR2 FNYEAQ. V gave up 4 bases and J gave up 5 bases, with 15 bases separating them. This clonotype was detected only a few times. No antigen is known for it. Sequencing used PBMCs or a T cell subset sorted from them (not recorded which). J is TRBJ1-5 and V is TRBV7-6; D might be TRBD1 (5 bases). This TCR was recovered from an adult woman who had mild COVID-19 (a few samples of this study predate the infection). Cell type and time point are not known. The DNA of the CDR3 is TGTGCCAGCAGCTCCTCGGGGGAGCCCTATCAGCCCCAGCATTTT. Encoded protein: CASSSSGEPYQPQHF.